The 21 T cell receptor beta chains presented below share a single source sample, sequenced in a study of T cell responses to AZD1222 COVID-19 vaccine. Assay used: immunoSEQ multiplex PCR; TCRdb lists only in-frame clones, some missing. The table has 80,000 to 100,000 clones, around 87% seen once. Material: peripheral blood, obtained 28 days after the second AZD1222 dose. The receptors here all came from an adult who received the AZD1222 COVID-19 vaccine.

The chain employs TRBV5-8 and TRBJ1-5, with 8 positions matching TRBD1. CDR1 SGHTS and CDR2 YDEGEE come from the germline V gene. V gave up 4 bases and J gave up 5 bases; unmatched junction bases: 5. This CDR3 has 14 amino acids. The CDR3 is CASSLDRGDQPQHF. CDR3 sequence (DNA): TGTGCCAGCAGCCTCGACAGGGGTGATCAGCCCCAGCATTTT.

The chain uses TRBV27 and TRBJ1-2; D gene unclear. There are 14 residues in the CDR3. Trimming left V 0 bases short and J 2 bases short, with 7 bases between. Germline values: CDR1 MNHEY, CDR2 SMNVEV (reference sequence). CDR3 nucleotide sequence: TGTGCCAGCAGTTTATCGATCGGGAACTATGGCTACACCTTC. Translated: CASSLSIGNYGYTF.

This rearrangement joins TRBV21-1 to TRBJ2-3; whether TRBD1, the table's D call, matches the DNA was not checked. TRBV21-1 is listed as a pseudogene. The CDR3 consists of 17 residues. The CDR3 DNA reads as TGTGCCAGCAGTTACACTTACCCTCGAGGGGGTACAGATACGCAGTATTTT. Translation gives CASSYTYPRGGTDTQYF.

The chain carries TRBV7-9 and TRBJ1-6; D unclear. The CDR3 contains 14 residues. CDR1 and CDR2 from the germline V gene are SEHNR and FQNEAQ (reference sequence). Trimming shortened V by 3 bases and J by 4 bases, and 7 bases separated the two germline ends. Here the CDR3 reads CASSFPEYNSPLHF. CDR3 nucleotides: TGTGCCAGCAGCTTCCCTGAGTATAATTCACCCCTCCACTTT.

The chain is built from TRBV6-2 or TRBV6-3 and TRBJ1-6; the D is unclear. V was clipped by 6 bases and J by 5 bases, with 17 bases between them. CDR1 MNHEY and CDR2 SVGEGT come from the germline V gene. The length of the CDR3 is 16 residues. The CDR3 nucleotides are TGTGCCAGCAGCCTACGAGGAGGTTCGCATAATTCACCCCTCCACTTT. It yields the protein CASSLRGGSHNSPLHF.

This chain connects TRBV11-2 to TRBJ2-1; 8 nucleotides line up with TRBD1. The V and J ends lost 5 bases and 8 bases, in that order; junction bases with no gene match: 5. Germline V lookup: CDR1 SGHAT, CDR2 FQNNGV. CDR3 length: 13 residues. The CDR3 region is CASSQDRDDEQFF. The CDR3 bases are TGTGCCAGCAGCCAGGACAGGGACGATGAGCAGTTCTTC.

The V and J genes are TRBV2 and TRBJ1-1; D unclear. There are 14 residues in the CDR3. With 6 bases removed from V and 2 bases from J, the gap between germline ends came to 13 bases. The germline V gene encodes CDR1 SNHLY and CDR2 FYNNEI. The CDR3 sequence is CASSPGVLNTEAFF. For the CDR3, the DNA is TGTGCCAGCAGCCCGGGAGTATTAAACACTGAAGCTTTCTTT.

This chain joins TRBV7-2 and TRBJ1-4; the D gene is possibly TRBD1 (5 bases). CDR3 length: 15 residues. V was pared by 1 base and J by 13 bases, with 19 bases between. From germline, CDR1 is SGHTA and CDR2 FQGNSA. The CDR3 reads CASSLDSGEKRGLFF. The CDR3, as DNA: TGTGCCAGCAGCTTAGATAGCGGGGAGAAGAGGGGACTGTTTTTT.

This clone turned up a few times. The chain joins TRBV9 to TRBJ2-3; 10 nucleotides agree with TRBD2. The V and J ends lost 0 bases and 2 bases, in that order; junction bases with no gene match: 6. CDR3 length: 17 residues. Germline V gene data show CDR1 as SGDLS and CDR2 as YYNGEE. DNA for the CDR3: TGTGCCAGCAGCGTAGTGGGTAGCGGGGGGCCCACAGATACGCAGTATTTT. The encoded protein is CASSVVGSGGPTDTQYF.

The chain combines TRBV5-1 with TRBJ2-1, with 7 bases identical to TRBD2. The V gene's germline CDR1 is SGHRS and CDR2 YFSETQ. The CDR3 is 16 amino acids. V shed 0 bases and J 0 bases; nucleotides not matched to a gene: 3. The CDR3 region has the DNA TGCGCCAGCAGCTTGGTCGGGGGGAGCTCCTACAATGAGCAGTTCTTC. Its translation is CASSLVGGSSYNEQFF. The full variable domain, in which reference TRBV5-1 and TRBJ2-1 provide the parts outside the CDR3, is KAGVTQTPRYLIKTRGQQVTLSCSPISGHRSVSWYQQTPGQGLQFLFEYFSETQRNKGNFPGRFSGRQFSNSRSEMNVSTLELGDSALYLCASSLVGGSSYNEQFFGPGTRLTVL.

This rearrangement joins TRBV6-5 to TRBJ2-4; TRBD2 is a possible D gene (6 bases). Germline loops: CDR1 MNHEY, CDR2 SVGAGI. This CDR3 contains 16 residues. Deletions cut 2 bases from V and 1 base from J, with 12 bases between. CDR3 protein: CASSYVAGTAKNIQYF. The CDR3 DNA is TGTGCCAGCAGTTACGTCGCGGGAACTGCCAAAAACATTCAGTACTTC.

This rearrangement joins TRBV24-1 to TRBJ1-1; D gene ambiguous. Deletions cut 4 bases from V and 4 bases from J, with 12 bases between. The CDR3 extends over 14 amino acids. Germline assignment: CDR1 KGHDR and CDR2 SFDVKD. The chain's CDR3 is CATSEIRVCTEAFF. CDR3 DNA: TGTGCCACCAGTGAGATAAGGGTATGCACTGAAGCTTTCTTT.

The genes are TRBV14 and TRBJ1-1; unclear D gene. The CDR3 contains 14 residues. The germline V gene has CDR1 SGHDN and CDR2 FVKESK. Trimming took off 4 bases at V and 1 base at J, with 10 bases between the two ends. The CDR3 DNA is TGTGCCAGCAGCCTAAGCTCGTCGAACACTGAAGCTTTCTTT. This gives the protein CASSLSSSNTEAFF.

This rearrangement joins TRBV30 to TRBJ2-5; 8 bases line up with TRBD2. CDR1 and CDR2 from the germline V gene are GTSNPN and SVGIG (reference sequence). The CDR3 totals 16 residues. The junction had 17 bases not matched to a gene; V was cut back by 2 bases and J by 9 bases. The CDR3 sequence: CAWSNVAGYEVASQYF. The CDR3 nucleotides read TGTGCCTGGAGTAATGTAGCGGGATACGAAGTTGCGTCCCAGTACTTC.

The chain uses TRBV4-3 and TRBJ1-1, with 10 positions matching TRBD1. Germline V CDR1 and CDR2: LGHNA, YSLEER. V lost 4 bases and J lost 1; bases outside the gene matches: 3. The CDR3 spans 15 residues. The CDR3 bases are TGCGCCAGCAGCCGAGACAGGGGGCCGAACACTGAAGCTTTCTTT. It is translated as CASSRDRGPNTEAFF.

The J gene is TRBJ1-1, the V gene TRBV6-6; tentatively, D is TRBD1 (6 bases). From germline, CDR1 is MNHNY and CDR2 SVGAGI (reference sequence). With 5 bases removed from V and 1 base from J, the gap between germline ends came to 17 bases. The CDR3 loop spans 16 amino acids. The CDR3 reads CASSRELGTTNTEAFF. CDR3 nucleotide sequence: TGTGCCAGCAGTCGCGAACTCGGGACAACGAACACTGAAGCTTTCTTT.

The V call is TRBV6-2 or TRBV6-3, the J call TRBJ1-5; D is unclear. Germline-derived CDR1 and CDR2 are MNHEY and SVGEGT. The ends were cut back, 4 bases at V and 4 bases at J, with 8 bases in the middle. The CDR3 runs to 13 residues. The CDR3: CASSSAGNQPQHF. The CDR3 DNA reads TGTGCCAGCAGTTCGGCGGGAAATCAGCCCCAGCATTTT.

For the CDR3, the DNA is TGTGCCAGCAGCTCCCACCCCGGACAGGGCAGAAACACCATATATTTT. This encodes CASSSHPGQGRNTIYF. The gene calls are TRBV13 and TRBJ1-3; TRBD1 matches 8 bases. The CDR3 has 16 amino acids. Germline lookup yields CDR1 PRHDT and CDR2 FYEKMQ (reference sequence). Trimming at V came to 4 bases and at J to 5 bases, leaving 10 bases not matched to a gene.

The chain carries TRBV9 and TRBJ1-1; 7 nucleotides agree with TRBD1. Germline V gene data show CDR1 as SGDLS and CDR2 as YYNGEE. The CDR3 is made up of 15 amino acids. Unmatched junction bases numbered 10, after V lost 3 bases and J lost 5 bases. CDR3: CASSEFRQGRTEAFF. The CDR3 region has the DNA TGTGCCAGCAGCGAATTTAGACAGGGAAGGACTGAAGCTTTCTTT.

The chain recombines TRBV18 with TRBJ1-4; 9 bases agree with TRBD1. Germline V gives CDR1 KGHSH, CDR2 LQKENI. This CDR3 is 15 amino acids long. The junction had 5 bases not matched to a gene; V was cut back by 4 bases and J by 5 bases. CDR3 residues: CASSQNRGRNEKLFF. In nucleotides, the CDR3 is TGTGCCAGCTCACAAAACAGGGGGCGAAATGAAAAACTGTTTTTT.

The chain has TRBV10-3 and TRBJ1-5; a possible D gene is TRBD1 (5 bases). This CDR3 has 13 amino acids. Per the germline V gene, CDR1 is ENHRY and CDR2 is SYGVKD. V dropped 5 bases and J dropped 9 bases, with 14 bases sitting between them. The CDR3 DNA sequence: TGTGCCATCAGTCCGACAGATTTCGGGCCCCAGCATTTT. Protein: CAISPTDFGPQHF.